The entry that follows covers one T cell receptor (beta chain) sequence. Its antigen has not been determined. No clone much larger than this one lies a single base away; base qualities are absent. As encoded in the germline V gene, CDR1 is MDHEN while CDR2 is SYDVKM. Inclusive of the bounding cysteine and phenylalanine, the CDR3 is 13 residues long. The only DNA kept is the CDR3, 39 bases in frame from the first base. A distance of 9 bases separates the germline ends of V and J, which lose 7 bases and 0 bases respectively. The cohort comprised 666 healthy bone marrow donors. Cohort members were all nominally healthy when sampled, although unrecorded immune exposures were likely present. The donor tested CMV seronegative, placing the donor among the approximately 400 seronegative members of the cohort. A peripheral blood sample was collected from each donor, and TCR beta sequencing was performed on peripheral blood mononuclear cells. Genomic DNA was extracted from the blood cell samples with the Qiagen DNeasy Blood Extraction Kit.

The library was produced with the immunoSEQ multiplex PCR assay. A mixture of 60 forward primers for TCR Vbeta segments and 13 reverse primers for TCR Jbeta segments was used in the multiplex PCR. A multiplex PCR assay on genomic DNA amplified the CDR3 region of rearranged TCR beta genes. Amplified TCR beta libraries were sequenced as 87-base-pair reads on the Illumina HiSeq System. The published analysis was carried out like this. Across the roughly 640 repertoires, a later analysis counted about 81 million unique TCR beta chains, roughly 11 million of which were shared by at least two donors. A nearest-neighbor algorithm error-corrected the raw reads and collapsed the reads into unique sequences, merging closely related sequences to remove PCR and sequencing errors. Alignment of CDR3 sequences to IMGT reference sequences was used to assign V, D and J gene segments. For a sequence to be retained, a match of at least six nucleotides to both a V gene segment and a J gene segment was required. A rearrangement counted as productive if the CDR3 had no stop codons and remained in frame with V and J, and every other rearrangement counted as non-productive. CDR3 was defined according to IMGT convention as the region running from the second conserved V-encoded cysteine to the conserved J-encoded phenylalanine. In an earlier analysis of roughly 580 of the donors, sequences lacking an unambiguous match to a single V gene segment were excluded. In an earlier analysis of 450 to 700 of the donors, V segments were called functional above 56.7% productive rearrangements and were called segregating when the between-donor standard deviation exceeded 5%. A statistical classification framework was built for diagnosing cytomegalovirus status from the catalog of TCR beta chain sequences. A later analysis assigned V and J genes by comparing TCR nucleotide sequences with IMGT/GENE-DB human TR gene sequences. In a later analysis, CDR3 sequences and most-parsimonious VDJ recombination scenarios were assigned using the TCRdist pipeline. A later analysis defined each TCR beta chain by its CDR3 amino acid sequence plus V-gene family, and excluded reads lacking a unique V-gene family. In a later analysis, some 600 highly shared, low-generation-probability nucleotide sequences were removed to address suspected cross-contamination and a sequencing artifact. In a later analysis, a clonal expansion index for each public chain was calculated from normalized within-repertoire ranks of inferred template counts. Generation probabilities in a later analysis came from a VDJ recombination model fitted to out-of-frame rearrangements, and those results were checked against IGoR. A later analysis scored TCR-TCR, TCR-HLA and TCR-CMV co-occurrence with hypergeometric tests, applying a repertoire-size bias correction to TCR pairs. In a later analysis, false discovery rates were estimated by permuting HLA or CMV assignments 20 times. In a later analysis, co-occurring TCRs were grouped with DBSCAN, and TCRdist sequence similarity was added when clustering was performed within HLA-allele-positive subsets. Repertoires with fewer than 30,000 or more than 120,000 public chains, plus five repertoires with anomalous nucleotide sharing, were excluded from co-occurrence clustering. TCRdb re-hosts the immuneACCESS table, in-frame sequences only. Its copies lack some clones; in the studies checked, an unresolved V gene accounts for under half of them, and the cause for the rest is not known. Clonal size and the V and J genes are those of that table, whereas D and trimming came from the DNA. The sample table lists about 140,000 clones, roughly 80% of them with a count of one. The ten most abundant clones make up around 3% of the sample.

This record belongs to a study of cytomegalovirus exposure and HLA in healthy donors (dated by TCRdb to about 2017). Regarding the complete study: An earlier analysis of several hundred of the donors reported 276 Gb of sequence data and roughly 120 million unique TCR beta sequences obtained from 150 million to 200 million T cells. In an earlier analysis of about 590 of the donors, high-throughput TCR beta sequencing was used to judge whether each TCR beta V gene segment behaved as functional or pseudogenic. Genome-wide SNP genotypes for about 60% of the roughly 670 donors were used in a later genetic analysis, which treated that subset as a discovery cohort. The study aimed to test whether cataloging public T cell receptors could reveal signatures of past pathogen exposure. Of the roughly 400 genotyped donors, around 81% fell in the genetic ancestry cluster associated with self-reported Caucasian donors. Besides the first cohort of 550 to 750 subjects, a separate validation cohort made up of over a hundred different subjects was used. The study combined high-throughput TCR immunosequencing, statistical association of individual TCRs with disease status, and machine learning to predict cytomegalovirus infection status. Because of strong linkage in the cohort, five DR-DQ haplotypes were treated as single units for association and clustering. Donor age, sex, ethnicity and CMV serostatus were compiled alongside the repertoire data. Typing coverage varied by locus: about 620-630 donors for A, B, C, DRB1 and DQB1; more than 500 for DQA1; about 600 for DPA1; more than 450 for DPB1. Every repertoire in the discovery cohort had been generated on one and the same sequencing platform. HLA typing covered class I and class II loci at four-digit resolution. The study used immunosequencing to profile the T cell repertoires of approximately 690 subjects and linked those repertoires to cytomegalovirus serostatus. Roughly 300 gigabases of sequencing data and around 88 million unique TCR sequences made up an early release that covered 500 to 650 HLA-typed donors. In the later analysis, no new phenotypic data were used to find candidate immune exposures; instead, reliance was placed on TCR beta sequences and their occurrence across donors. Among roughly 400 genotyped donors of the cohort, an average of roughly 230,000 unique TCR beta nucleotide sequences was sequenced per donor, of which 15% to 20% were non-productive. In a later analysis, previously published TCR beta repertoires from 550 to 700 donors were re-analyzed and high-resolution HLA genotyping was added so that TCR occurrence patterns could be studied.

Overall results and qualifications from the work: It was suggested by the authors that the approach could potentially be generalized to other disease states and immunological phenotypes. V-gene and J-gene trimming of TCR beta chains was associated with a missense DCLRE1C variant in a later genetic analysis, and the association was replicated in an independent cohort. The classifier was reported to diagnose cytomegalovirus status with high specificity and sensitivity in both the original cohort and the validation cohort. Immune exposure information for the cohort was limited to CMV serostatus. Most TCR sequences were observed very rarely across donors, whereas some public TCRs were present in many individuals. Specific HLA alleles were associated with over 15,000 TCR beta sequences at a false discovery rate of 0.05 in a later analysis. In a later analysis, TCR association rates were found to vary across HLA loci, with the most associated TCRs seen for DRB1 alleles and the fewest for HLA-C alleles. A further reported finding was that TCR beta sequences accurately predicted the HLA-A and HLA-B alleles for most subjects in the first cohort. Linkage disequilibrium might explain the correlated functional status among segregating V segments, but an unknown experimental factor could not be ruled out. A few of the identified cytomegalovirus-associated TCR beta chains were confirmed in vitro to be specific for cytomegalovirus antigens. Compared with the approximately 670-donor mean, donors in an Asian-associated ancestry cluster had fewer N-insertions in productive TCRs, according to a later genetic analysis. Because counts were too low, more than 15 rarely observed V segments, including chromosome 9 orphons, were left out of the earlier analysis of 500 to 750 of the donors. This cohort had only TCR beta chains sequenced, and the lack of alpha or paired-chain data limited which features could be detected. Some IMGT-functional V segments, including TRBV6-2 and TRBV6-3, could not be told apart with the 87-base-pair reads, so those segments were excluded. HLA typing was unavailable for some donors at each locus, so association tests used only the typed subset. A later analysis found that most CMV-associated TCR beta chains appeared HLA-restricted, with HLA associations seemingly driven largely by CMV exposure. The presence/absence analyses assumed that sequencing depth was roughly uniform across donors, and that assumption may not be true. Several of the top co-occurrence clusters appeared to be linked to parvovirus B19, influenza, CMV and Epstein-Barr virus, according to a later analysis. A cluster of highly shared sequence variants was judged likely to represent a technical artifact of the sequencing pipeline. Assigning TCR associations to individual alleles was difficult when HLA alleles, especially DR and DQ, strongly co-occurred. In an earlier analysis of several hundred of the donors, most TCR beta V segments were observed in productive rearrangements about 87% or about 30% of the time, broadly matching IMGT annotations. In the study, 150 to 200 TCR beta chains were listed as associated with cytomegalovirus. In a later analysis, HLA-associated TCR beta chains showed more clonal expansion and lower generation probabilities than non-associated chains that were equally common.

The sequenced sample consisted of PBMCs. This receptor chain uses TRBV28 and TRBJ2-5; a weak D assignment points to TRBD1 (5 bases agree). The TCR originated in a female donor in good health and CMV-seronegative. Here the CDR3 is given as CASKVGHQETQYF. The nucleotide sequence reads as follows: TGTGCCAGCAAGGTGGGGCACCAAGAGACCCAGTACTTC.